One sample yielded the 2 T cell receptor beta chains listed below, sequenced in a study of blood T cell repertoires in COVID-19. Assay: immunoSEQ multiplex PCR; the TCRdb copy retains only in-frame clones and omits some. The sample lists roughly 150,000 clones, 86% occurring once. Sequencing used PBMCs or T cells enriched from blood (not recorded which). All receptors come from a man aged 45-65 years who had recovered from COVID-19.

The gene calls are TRBV18 and TRBJ1-6, with D uncertain. The CDR3 is 15 residues long. Germline V gene lookup returns CDR1 KGHSH and CDR2 LQKENI. V lost 2 bases and J 5 bases, leaving 10 bases between the germline ends. CDR3 sequence: CASSPNVQDNSPLHF. CDR3 DNA sequence: TGTGCCAGCTCACCAAATGTCCAGGATAATTCACCCCTCCACTTT.

The J gene is TRBJ2-3, the V gene TRBV25-1; D is perhaps TRBD2 (6 bases). The CDR3 is 15 residues long. Trimming removed 4 bases at V and 4 bases at J, with 15 bases between. Germline lookup yields CDR1 MGHDK and CDR2 SYGVNS. CDR3 in DNA: TGTGCCAGCAGTGTTTGGACTACTCCGGCAGATACGCAGTATTTT. It is translated as CASSVWTTPADTQYF.